The entry that follows covers one T cell receptor (beta chain) sequence. The antigen is undetermined. The use of a sample-barcoded 5' primer and a J-beta primer mix characterized a second PCR of roughly 6 to 11 cycles. Every molecule of cDNA carried a tag from a template-switch adaptor with 12 random nucleotides. TCRdb itself ran the 5' RACE reads through MiXCR, one entry per CDR3 protein. The sample includes 550,000 to 750,000 distinct CDR3 sequences, over 20% seen only once; the top ten take 3% to 4.5%. These data originate in a study of blood T cells in healthy people across ages. Study-level findings and limits: Naive CD4+ cell counts and diversity both ran higher in long-lived than in aged donors. Older age went with lower TCR beta diversity per million T cells, in a roughly linear way.

The CDR3 contains 11 residues. Germline-derived CDR1 and CDR2 are MDHEN and SYDVKM. After removal of 6 bases from V and 12 bases from J, the junction contained 7 bases not matched to a gene. The sequenced material came from blood. The chain joins TRBV28 to TRBJ2-7, with 8 bases that match TRBD1. The source of this sequence is a man aged 65 to 79 in good health. The CDR3 is CASREDRAVYF. In DNA, the CDR3 is TGTGCCAGCAGGGAGGACAGGGCAGTGTACTTC.